This is a list of T cell receptor beta chains from one sample in a study of T cell responses to AZD1222 COVID-19 vaccine. Only in-frame clones appear in the TCRdb table, and some are missing; sequencing was by immunoSEQ multiplex PCR. The table lists around 130,000 clones, approximately 86% of them singletons. The sample in question was peripheral blood, obtained 28 days after the second AZD1222 dose. The receptor set was obtained from an adult who received the AZD1222 COVID-19 vaccine. CDR3s include the opening cysteine and the closing phenylalanine or tryptophan.

length	V	CDR3
14	TRBV28	CASSGTPTNEKLFF
15	TRBV10-2	CASSPGQGEPDTQYF
16	TRBV28	CASSKVSFGATDTQYF
16	TRBV7-6	CASSLASSGNTGELFF
14	TRBV16	CASSQSGSNSPLHF
14	TRBV2	CASSADRGGNTIYF
11	TRBV29-1	CSVGQTYGYTF
16	TRBV7-8	CASSLVGLAGGNEQFF
15	TRBV6-6	CASSLNRGSNSPLHF
14	TRBV29-1	CSVKYQTGFYGYTF
11	TRBV3-1/TRBV3-2	CASSQDVEQYF
16	TRBV28	CASSLGYFTFSNGYTF
11	TRBV25-1	CASILGNEQYF
14	TRBV6-5	CASSSGQANQPQHF
14	TRBV6-5	CASSLGGGSQPQHF
14	TRBV5-4	CASSLGNRKETQYF
15	TRBV7-6	CASSQGAGTNEKLFF
17	TRBV4-1	CASSDNHGRGRNSPLHF
13	TRBV28	CASSYSLNTEAFF
11	TRBV12-3/TRBV12-4	CASSSNTEAFF
13	TRBV12-3/TRBV12-4	CASSLNREEKLFF
13	TRBV7-3	CASSLWDSNEQFF
15	TRBV18	CASSPSRARNTEAFF
14	TRBV11-3	CASSPTRMFYGYTF
14	TRBV6-1	CASSPATVSYEQYF
15	TRBV10-2	CASTYRGQSTDTQYF
12	TRBV7-9	CASSLDPNEQYF
15	TRBV11-3	CASSLVVGGAHEQFF
14	TRBV27	CASSFATNTGELFF
13	TRBV9	CASSVVSGTRAFF
16	TRBV6-1	CASSEDRGRFNQPQHF
14	TRBV11-3	CASSLTSGQETQYF
15	TRBV7-2	CASSPPGGSNQPQHF
15	TRBV16	CASSQSGTVNTEAFF
15	TRBV29-1	CSVDRGWGEDTEAFF
16	TRBV6-1	CASSEYRALSNQPQHF
14	TRBV6-4	CASRRVGVDTEAFF
14	TRBV7-3	CASSPRWTNNEQFF
15	TRBV9	CASSVVDSPSYGYTF
15	TRBV7-9	CASSSQGTVNSPLHF
13	TRBV7-2	CASSLALRGEQYF
12	TRBV19	CASNLSGSPLHF
15	TRBV5-5	CASSLEVTGVYEQYF
14	TRBV3-1/TRBV3-2	CASSQGSRAYGYTF
15	TRBV3-1/TRBV3-2	CASNIGLADQETQYF